These T cell receptor beta chains were read from a single sample in a study of T cell responses to AZD1222 COVID-19 vaccine. This table comes from immunoSEQ multiplex PCR, and its TCRdb copy is limited to in-frame clones, with some not included. The table has around 70,000 clones, more than 70% seen once; the top ten hold 12%. This material consisted of peripheral blood, taken on day 0 of AZD1222 vaccination. The receptor set was obtained from an adult in good health. Each CDR3 is given with its conserved first and last residue. D genes are given only for firm matches.

d_call j_call v_call cdr3_length cdr3_aa
TRBD1 TRBJ1-5 TRBV18 13 CATAGGSDQPQHF
NA TRBJ1-2 TRBV5-8 15 CASSLGQRTNYGYTF
TRBD1 TRBJ1-6 TRBV6-5 15 CASAGGETYNSPLHF
NA TRBJ1-5 TRBV9 15 CASSEGGTVHQPQHF
TRBD2 TRBJ2-3 TRBV5-1 15 CASSSLSSGADTQYF
TRBD1 TRBJ1-4 TRBV9 18 CASSSRTGGYATNEKLFF
TRBD1 TRBJ1-6 TRBV7-7 15 CASSSTDREGSPLHF
NA TRBJ2-2 TRBV5-1 15 CASSLGQGGTGELFF
NA TRBJ1-5 TRBV2 13 CASSGRPNQPQHF
NA TRBJ1-6 TRBV6-5 15 CASSYRSGYNSPLHF
NA TRBJ2-3 TRBV28 13 CASSPQTTSRGVF
TRBD1 TRBJ2-5 TRBV10-3 14 CAISDRGFEETQYF
NA TRBJ2-1 TRBV30 15 CAWSRVGGRWNEQFF
NA TRBJ1-4 TRBV28 17 CASSFWQQEIPNEKLFF
TRBD2 TRBJ2-5 TRBV30 14 CAWSWTSGGGTQYF
NA TRBJ1-5 TRBV6-2/TRBV6-3 18 CASSYRQGEGSFNQPQHF
NA TRBJ2-5 TRBV19 15 CASSIDHGRQETQYF